Shown below are 19 T cell receptor beta chains from a single sample sequenced in a study of T cells in Graves' hyperthyroidism and ophthalmopathy. Amplification of TCR beta CDR3 regions was performed using RNA transcripts as template. First-round RT-PCR of the TCR CDR3 relied on the HTBI primer set. TCRdb reprocessed the multiplex PCR reads via MiXCR and lists one record per CDR3 protein. This table holds about 420,000 distinct CDR3 sequences, 15% to 18% found once. Input material: blood. The source of these receptors is a woman aged 18-29 years with Graves' hyperthyroidism.

Worth noting for this clonotype: Its ends do not fully match the called genes, so a read error is possible. V is TRBV7-7 and J is TRBJ2-1; 8 nucleotides align to TRBD2. Germline V gene data show CDR1 as SSHAT and CDR2 as FNYEAQ (reference sequence). The CDR3 totals 15 residues. The CDR3 DNA follows: TGTGCTAGCAGCCGGGGGGGGGAACGATACAATGAGCAGTTCTTC. Translated: CASSRGGERYNEQFF.

The chain has TRBV5-1 and TRBJ1-2, with 7 positions matching TRBD1. This CDR3 contains 15 residues. V gave up 2 bases and J gave up 0 bases; unmatched junction bases: 4. The germline CDR1 and CDR2 sequences are SGHRS and YFSETQ. CDR3 nucleotides: TGCGCCAGCAGCTTAGGAGGGGGCGCTAACTATGGCTACACCTTC. It translates to CASSLGGGANYGYTF. Full variable domain (rest looked up from reference TRBV5-1 and TRBJ1-2): KAGVTQTPRYLIKTRGQQVTLSCSPISGHRSVSWYQQTPGQGLQFLFEYFSETQRNKGNFPGRFSGRQFSNSRSEMNVSTLELGDSALYLCASSLGGGANYGYTFGSGTRLTVV.

There are many counts of this clonotype. This chain joins TRBV6-2 or TRBV6-3 and TRBJ2-5, with unresolved D. The germline V and J ends were trimmed by 2 bases and 5 bases, with 6 bases remaining between them. CDR3 size: 12 residues. CDR1 and CDR2 from the germline V gene are MNHEY and SVGEGT. The chain's CDR3 is CASSYAGETQYF. The CDR3 nucleotides read TGTGCCAGCAGTTACGCTGGGGAGACCCAGTACTTC.

This clonotype showed up just a few times. The chain recombines TRBV27 with TRBJ2-3; tentatively, D is TRBD2 (6 bases). The V end lost 8 bases, the J end lost 1 base, and 16 bases lay between the germline ends. Germline V gene lookup returns CDR1 MNHEY and CDR2 SMNVEV (reference sequence). The CDR3 runs to 15 residues. DNA for the CDR3: TGTGCCAGCGGGGGGAGGAGCGCTCGCACAGATACGCAGTATTTT. Translation: CASGGRSARTDTQYF.

This clonotype was counted many times. This rearrangement joins TRBV4-3 to TRBJ2-7; D might be TRBD2 (5 bases). Trimming stripped 0 bases from V and 2 bases from J, with 8 bases between. CDR1 LGHNA and CDR2 YSLEER come from the germline V gene. The CDR3 loop spans 14 amino acids. CDR3 sequence (DNA): TGCGCCAGCAGCCAAGATATCGGGGCCTACGAGCAGTACTTC. It yields the protein CASSQDIGAYEQYF.

The chain combines TRBV2 with TRBJ2-1, with D uncertain. V lost 3 bases and J lost 4, with 10 bases in between. The CDR3 extends over 14 amino acids. The V gene's germline CDR1 is SNHLY and CDR2 FYNNEI. DNA of the CDR3: TGTGCCAGCAGTGACAGGTCCTTTTACAATGAGCAGTTCTTC. Its protein is CASSDRSFYNEQFF.

This clonotype has a count of ten or more. V gene TRBV2 combines with J gene TRBJ1-5; possibly TRBD1 for D (5 bases). The V gene lost 6 bases and the J gene lost 0 bases, with 15 bases spanning the gap. The V gene's germline CDR1 is SNHLY and CDR2 FYNNEI. This CDR3 is 16 amino acids long. As DNA, the CDR3 is TGTGCCAGCAGCGAGCAGGGCCCCTATAGCAATCAGCCCCAGCATTTT. Translation: CASSEQGPYSNQPQHF. Together with reference TRBV2 and TRBJ1-5, the CDR3 gives the full variable domain: EPEVTQTPSHQVTQMGQEVILRCVPISNHLYFYWYRQILGQKVEFLVSFYNNEISEKSEIFDDQFSVERPDGSNFTLKIRSTKLEDSAMYFCASSEQGPYSNQPQHFGDGTRLSIL.

In its sample, this clonotype was seen many times. The chain carries TRBV11-3 and TRBJ2-1; 8 nucleotides line up with TRBD2. With 2 bases clipped from V and 5 bases from J, the junction kept 5 bases outside the gene matches. Germline loops: CDR1 SGHNT, CDR2 YENEEA. This CDR3 has 15 amino acids. The CDR3 bases are TGTGCCAGCAGCTTAAGGGGGACTAGACACAATGAGCAGTTCTTC. It codes for CASSLRGTRHNEQFF.

V usage is TRBV10-3 and J usage is TRBJ2-2, with TRBD2 matching 13 bases. V trimming: 5 bases; J trimming: 1 base; junction bases outside the gene matches: 4. Germline CDR1 ENHRY, CDR2 SYGVKD. The CDR3 loop spans 17 amino acids. CDR3 protein: CAISTSGGALNTGELFF. The DNA for the CDR3 is TGTGCCATCAGTACTAGCGGGGGGGCCTTGAACACCGGGGAGCTGTTTTTT.

This clonotype was seen at least ten times. The chain has TRBV28 and TRBJ2-3; 7 bases align to TRBD2. There are 15 residues in the CDR3. J lost 0 bases, V lost 1 base, and 1 base had no gene match. CDR1 and CDR2 from the germline V gene are MDHEN and SYDVKM. The CDR3 region has the DNA TGTGCCAGCAGTTTATCTAGCGGTAGCACAGATACGCAGTATTTT. Translating gives CASSLSSGSTDTQYF.

In its sample, this clonotype was seen many times. The CDR3 sequence: CASRPDEQYF. As DNA, the CDR3 is TGTGCCAGCCGACCTGACGAGCAGTACTTC. This chain connects TRBV2 to TRBJ2-7; no definite D call. V lost 8 bases to trimming and J lost 5 bases, with 7 bases between them. The CDR3 consists of 10 residues. Germline V gene data show CDR1 as SNHLY and CDR2 as FYNNEI.

This clonotype was observed at least ten times. This sequence joins TRBV27 and TRBJ2-7, with TRBD1 as a possible D gene (5 bases). The ends were cut back, 8 bases at V and 9 bases at J, with 20 bases in the middle. This CDR3 region has 13 residues. Germline V gene sequence: CDR1 MNHEY, CDR2 SMNVEV (reference sequence). CDR3 nucleotides: TGTGCCAGCGCAAGGGGTAACTTCGTTAGGCAGTACTTC. Translated, it gives CASARGNFVRQYF.

This clonotype was detected a few times. The chain is built from TRBV28 and TRBJ1-3; no reliable D call. This CDR3 contains 11 residues. Germline values: CDR1 MDHEN, CDR2 SYDVKM. V was cut by 7 bases and J by 5 bases, with 6 bases left in between. Written as DNA, the CDR3 is TGTGCCAGCACCGAGAGAAACACCATATATTTT. Translated: CASTERNTIYF.

A few counts support this clonotype. The V call is TRBV7-3, the J call TRBJ2-1, with 8 bases that match TRBD2. V dropped 7 bases and J dropped 9; count of bases not matched to a gene: 8. Per the germline V gene, CDR1 is SGHTA and CDR2 is FQGTGA. The CDR3 contains 13 residues. CDR3 loop: CASTSGGGGEQFF. The CDR3 DNA sequence: TGTGCCAGCACCTCCGGGGGGGGGGGTGAGCAGTTCTTC.

This clonotype has at least ten counts. The chain carries TRBV7-3 and TRBJ2-3, with 10 bases matching TRBD2. Germline loops: CDR1 SGHTA, CDR2 FQGTGA. Trimming at V came to 9 bases and at J to 4 bases, leaving 10 bases not matched to a gene. The CDR3 loop spans 15 amino acids. The CDR3 DNA reads TGTGCCAGTAGCCTGCTAGCGGGAGAACCAGATACGCAGTATTTT. Translating it yields CASSLLAGEPDTQYF.

V usage is TRBV7-3 and J usage is TRBJ2-6; 9 bases agree with TRBD1. CDR3 size: 18 residues. V lost 1 base and J lost 1; bases outside the gene matches: 5. CDR1 is SGHTA, CDR2 FQGTGA, per germline. CDR3 DNA: TGTGCCAGCAGCTTAAGGGACAGGGCTGGGTCTGGGGCCAACGTCCTGACTTTC. The encoded protein is CASSLRDRAGSGANVLTF.

This rearrangement joins TRBV19 to TRBJ2-1; 9 nucleotides align to TRBD2. The CDR3 has 16 residues. The germline V gene encodes CDR1 LNHDA and CDR2 SQIVND (reference sequence). The junction had 6 bases not matched to a gene; V was cut back by 6 bases and J by 0 bases. CDR3 sequence: CASSQLAGLSYNEQFF. Here the CDR3 DNA reads TGTGCCAGTAGCCAGCTAGCGGGGCTCTCCTACAATGAGCAGTTCTTC.

Many counts were recorded for this clonotype. V and J are TRBV11-2 and TRBJ2-4, with 7 bases fitting TRBD1. Germline trimming cut 5 bases from V and 6 bases from J; bases unmatched to any gene: 1. The CDR3 consists of 12 residues. The germline gives CDR1 SGHAT, CDR2 FQNNGV. The CDR3 loop reads CASSRQGNIQYF. Written as DNA, the CDR3 is TGTGCCAGCAGCCGACAGGGAAACATTCAGTACTTC.

This clonotype has a handful of counts. The V and J genes are TRBV14 and TRBJ2-7; a possible D gene is TRBD2 (6 bases). Germline-derived CDR1 and CDR2 are SGHDN and FVKESK. V lost 2 bases and J 7 bases, leaving 18 bases between the germline ends. The CDR3 spans 15 residues. CDR3 region: CASSQLGLPNLEQYF. Written as DNA, the CDR3 is TGTGCCAGCAGCCAACTGGGACTCCCAAACCTGGAGCAGTACTTC.